One and the same sample provided the 26 T cell receptor beta chains below, sequenced in a study of T cell responses to AZD1222 COVID-19 vaccine. Sequencing was performed with immunoSEQ multiplex PCR; in TCRdb, only in-frame clones are kept and a portion is missing. The sample holds tens of thousands of clones, 90% seen once. Sequencing used peripheral blood, obtained on day 0 of AZD1222 vaccination. Receptor source: an adult in good health.

V and J are TRBV5-1 and TRBJ1-3; D unclear. The V gene lost 7 bases and the J gene lost 0 bases, with 11 bases spanning the gap. Germline assignment: CDR1 SGHRS and CDR2 YFSETQ. The CDR3 is made up of 14 amino acids. The CDR3 sequence: CASSSGPSGNTIYF. Written as DNA, the CDR3 is TGCGCCAGCTCGAGTGGGCCCTCTGGAAACACCATATATTTT.

This chain uses TRBV20-1 with TRBJ2-1; 10 nucleotides align to TRBD2. The J segment lost 16 bases and the V segment lost 3 bases, leaving 9 bases of the junction unmatched. The germline V gene has CDR1 DFQATT and CDR2 SNEGSKA (reference sequence). The CDR3 has 12 residues. CDR3 bases: TGCAGTGCTAGTACTAGCGGGGCCTCCCCTTTCTTC. Encoded protein: CSASTSGASPFF.

The sample holds one count of this clone. The chain recombines TRBV7-2 with TRBJ1-2; TRBD1 matches 12 bases. The trim removed 5 bases at V and 8 bases at J, leaving 6 bases unmatched. Germline CDR1 reads SGHTA; CDR2 reads FQGNSA. The length of the CDR3 is 14 residues. CDR3 in amino acids: CASSPTGQGAGYTF. The CDR3 DNA follows: TGTGCCAGCAGCCCCACGGGACAGGGGGCCGGCTACACCTTC. Using reference TRBV7-2 and TRBJ1-2 for the parts outside the CDR3, the full variable domain is GAGVSQSPSNKVTEKGKDVELRCDPISGHTALYWYRQSLGQGLEFLIYFQGNSAPDKSGLPSDRFSAERTGGSVSTLTIQRTQQEDSAVYLCASSPTGQGAGYTFGSGTRLTVV.

V gene TRBV28 combines with J gene TRBJ1-3; D is unclear. The ends were cut back, 4 bases at V and 0 bases at J, with 10 bases in the middle. Germline V CDR1 and CDR2: MDHEN, SYDVKM. This CDR3 comprises 15 residues. CDR3 DNA sequence: TGTGCCAGCAGTTCCGACCCGAGCTCTGGAAACACCATATATTTT. Translating gives CASSSDPSSGNTIYF.

The V gene is TRBV5-1, the J gene TRBJ1-6; possibly TRBD1 for D (6 bases). The germline V and J ends were trimmed by 6 bases and 7 bases, with 14 bases remaining between them. Germline V gene lookup returns CDR1 SGHRS and CDR2 YFSETQ. The CDR3 has 14 amino acids. The CDR3 coding sequence is TGCGCCAGCAACACCGGACAGAAAAATTCACCCCTCCACTTT. It specifies CASNTGQKNSPLHF.

This chain links TRBV11-2 with TRBJ2-7, with 10 nucleotides matching TRBD1. Germline loops: CDR1 SGHAT, CDR2 FQNNGV. The J segment lost 2 bases and the V segment lost 4 bases, leaving 8 bases of the junction unmatched. This CDR3 spans 16 amino acids. As DNA, the CDR3 is TGTGCCAGCAGCTCGACAGGGGGCTTTTATCCCTACGAGCAGTACTTC. Its protein product is CASSSTGGFYPYEQYF.

A single count supports this clone. V usage is TRBV29-1 and J usage is TRBJ1-4; 10 bases agree with TRBD1. CDR1 SQVTM and CDR2 ANQGSEA come from the germline V gene. V lost 7 bases and J lost 6; bases outside the gene matches: 8. The CDR3 runs 14 residues. CDR3 in DNA: TGCAGCGCCCAAGCCGGGACAGGGGATGAAAAACTGTTTTTT. Translated, it gives CSAQAGTGDEKLFF.

The chain recombines TRBV6-4 with TRBJ2-1; D is ambiguous. This CDR3 contains 14 residues. Trimming left V 4 bases short and J 9 bases short, with 16 bases between. Germline loops: CDR1 MRHNA, CDR2 SNTAGT. DNA of the CDR3: TGTGCCAGCAGTGTGGGATCCGGGTATGGTGAGCAGTTCTTC. Its protein is CASSVGSGYGEQFF.

The V gene is TRBV3-1 (or the pseudogene TRBV3-2), the J gene TRBJ1-2; the D is unclear. CDR1 and CDR2 from the germline V gene are LGHDT and YNNKEL (reference sequence). Trimming cost V 4 bases and J 3 bases, with 12 bases left between them. CDR3 length: 14 amino acids. DNA for the CDR3: TGTGCCAGCAGCCCCCAAGGAGGATACTATGGCTACACCTTC. It specifies CASSPQGGYYGYTF.

This chain uses TRBV7-8 with TRBJ2-5; 10 nucleotides align to TRBD1. Looked up from germline, CDR1 is SGHVS and CDR2 is FQNEAQ. This CDR3 has 16 amino acids. V lost 5 bases, J lost 2 bases, and 8 bases stayed unmatched. CDR3 protein: CASSQGVGQGQETQYF. The CDR3, as DNA: TGTGCCAGCAGCCAAGGTGTGGGACAGGGGCAAGAGACCCAGTACTTC.

The chain has TRBV5-4 and TRBJ1-1; D gene unclear. This CDR3 has 15 amino acids. V was cut by 0 bases and J by 1 base, with 10 bases left in between. Germline loops: CDR1 SGHNT, CDR2 YYREEE (reference sequence). The CDR3 DNA is TGTGCCAGCAGCTTGGCCGCGACACGGAACACTGAAGCTTTCTTT. It yields the protein CASSLAATRNTEAFF. Filled out from reference TRBV5-4 and TRBJ1-1, the complete variable domain reads ETGVTQSPTHLIKTRGQQVTLRCSSQSGHNTVSWYQQALGQGPQFIFQYYREEENGRGNFPPRFSGLQFPNYSSELNVNALELDDSALYLCASSLAATRNTEAFFGQGTRLTVV.

The chain joins TRBV9 to TRBJ1-2, with 8 bases aligning to TRBD1. V dropped 4 bases and J dropped 5; count of bases not matched to a gene: 16. CDR1 SGDLS and CDR2 YYNGEE come from the germline V gene. This CDR3 is 17 amino acids long. CDR3 nucleotide sequence: TGTGCCAGCAGCCCTAAGACAGGGGCAGGGACCAAATATGGCTACACCTTC. Its protein is CASSPKTGAGTKYGYTF. The full variable domain, its missing parts supplied by reference TRBV9 and TRBJ1-2, is DSGVTQTPKHLITATGQRVTLRCSPRSGDLSVYWYQQSLDQGLQFLIQYYNGEERAKGNILERFSAQQFPDLHSELNLSSLELGDSALYFCASSPKTGAGTKYGYTFGSGTRLTVV.

The rearrangement uses TRBV19 and TRBJ1-2; D is unclear. Trimming left V 8 bases short and J 3 bases short, with 13 bases between. Germline V gene lookup returns CDR1 LNHDA and CDR2 SQIVND (reference sequence). CDR3 length equals 13 residues. The CDR3 sequence is CASGPGPYYGYTF. The CDR3 DNA is TGTGCCAGTGGACCGGGTCCCTACTATGGCTACACCTTC.

Remarks on this clone: This may arise from a read error, as a much more abundant clone is one base away. This chain connects TRBV4-1 to TRBJ2-7; D may correspond to TRBD1 or TRBD2 (5 bases each). Germline-derived CDR1 and CDR2 are MGHRA and YSYEKL. There are 15 residues in the CDR3. V was clipped by 4 bases and J by 3 bases, with 16 bases between them. The CDR3 coding sequence is TGCGCCAGCAGCCCAGGGCCGGGGACCTTCTACGAGCAGTACTTC. It codes for CASSPGPGTFYEQYF.

A single count supports this clone. The chain combines TRBV6-5 with TRBJ1-1; D is undetermined. Germline-derived CDR1 and CDR2 are MNHEY and SVGAGI. CDR3 size: 14 residues. Trimming cost V 7 bases and J 2 bases, with 14 bases left between them. CDR3 nucleotides: TGTGCCAGCACCCCAGCCCCCCAAAACACTGAAGCTTTCTTT. As protein: CASTPAPQNTEAFF.

CDR3 region: CASSLDRGENEQYF. CDR3 DNA sequence: TGCGCCAGCAGCTTGGATAGGGGGGAAAACGAGCAGTACTTC. V usage is TRBV5-1 and J usage is TRBJ2-7; perhaps D is TRBD1 or TRBD2 (6 bases each). V dropped 0 bases and J dropped 5 bases, with 12 bases sitting between them. Looked up from germline, CDR1 is SGHRS and CDR2 is YFSETQ. The CDR3 contains 14 residues. Full variable domain (remainder filled in from reference TRBV5-1 and TRBJ2-7): KAGVTQTPRYLIKTRGQQVTLSCSPISGHRSVSWYQQTPGQGLQFLFEYFSETQRNKGNFPGRFSGRQFSNSRSEMNVSTLELGDSALYLCASSLDRGENEQYFGPGTRLTVT.

The chain is built from TRBV24-1 and TRBJ2-1, with TRBD1 as a possible D gene (7 bases). This CDR3 spans 14 amino acids. Germline CDR1 reads KGHDR; CDR2 reads SFDVKD. V lost 10 bases, J lost 5 bases, and 17 bases lay in between. CDR3 in DNA: TGTGCCACTACGCGGGACAGCACGGACAATGAGCAGTTCTTC. Encoded protein: CATTRDSTDNEQFF.

This chain joins TRBV4-1 and TRBJ1-1; the match to TRBD1 covers 9 bases. This CDR3 is 15 amino acids long. Trimming took 4 bases from V and 4 from J; bases not matched to a gene: 7. CDR1 MGHRA and CDR2 YSYEKL come from the germline V gene. The CDR3 DNA reads TGCGCCAGCAGCCGGGCCGGGACAGGGACCACTGAAGCTTTCTTT. Translated: CASSRAGTGTTEAFF.

The rearrangement joins TRBV15 to TRBJ2-1; TRBD2 is a possible D gene (5 bases). The CDR3 is 15 residues long. V lost 8 bases, J lost 5 bases, and 19 bases lay in between. CDR1 is LNHNV, CDR2 YYDKDF, per germline (reference sequence). Here the CDR3 reads CATSTSGNFHNEQFF. CDR3 in DNA: TGTGCCACCTCTACAAGCGGCAACTTCCACAATGAGCAGTTCTTC.

This rearrangement joins TRBV30 to TRBJ1-5; D is ambiguous. CDR3 length equals 14 residues. The germline V gene encodes CDR1 GTSNPN and CDR2 SVGIG (reference sequence). Trimming took off 1 base at V and 4 bases at J, with 11 bases between the two ends. CDR3 nucleotide sequence: TGTGCCTGGAGTGGGGGATCGCTTAATCAGCCCCAGCATTTT. It yields the protein CAWSGGSLNQPQHF.

This sequence joins TRBV7-9 and TRBJ2-5; TRBD1 might be the D (8 bases). The ends were cut back, 5 bases at V and 3 bases at J, with 19 bases in the middle. The germline CDR1 and CDR2 sequences are SEHNR and FQNEAQ (reference sequence). The CDR3 is made up of 16 amino acids. The CDR3 DNA reads TGTGCCAGCAGCCCCCGGACAGGGAGGGGGAAAGAGACCCAGTACTTC. Translating it yields CASSPRTGRGKETQYF.

The chain is built from TRBV5-8 and TRBJ2-1, with no clear D. The V end lost 2 bases, the J end lost 0 bases, and 6 bases lay between the germline ends. This CDR3 spans 14 amino acids. The germline V gene has CDR1 SGHTS and CDR2 YDEGEE. CDR3 in DNA: TGTGCCAGCAGCTTCAAGAGCTCCTACAATGAGCAGTTCTTC. It encodes CASSFKSSYNEQFF.

The chain couples TRBV5-1 to TRBJ1-2, with unresolved D. Germline V gene data show CDR1 as SGHRS and CDR2 as YFSETQ. With 1 base removed from V and 0 bases from J, the gap between germline ends came to 16 bases. The length of the CDR3 is 17 residues. The CDR3 nucleotides are TGCGCCAGCAGCTTGCGAATCGGACTGGGAGCTAACTATGGCTACACCTTC. It specifies CASSLRIGLGANYGYTF.

The chain couples TRBV11-1 to TRBJ1-2; D not certain. Trimming shortened V by 5 bases and J by 4 bases, and 8 bases separated the two germline ends. The germline V gene has CDR1 SGHAT and CDR2 FQDESV (reference sequence). This CDR3 is 12 amino acids long. In nucleotides, the CDR3 is TGTGCCAGCAGCGACCGGGGCTATGGCTACACCTTC. This translates into CASSDRGYGYTF.

V gene TRBV11-3 combines with J gene TRBJ2-1, with 7 bases fitting TRBD2. The CDR3 runs to 14 residues. Per the germline V gene, CDR1 is SGHNT and CDR2 is YENEEA. Trimming at V came to 5 bases and at J to 8 bases, leaving 9 bases not matched to a gene. CDR3 in DNA: TGTGCCAGCAGCCGTCGGCGGGAGAGTGATGAGCAGTTCTTC. Translating gives CASSRRRESDEQFF.

The CDR3 reads CASSQDPGSRSPQHF. CDR3 sequence (DNA): TGTGCCAGCAGCCAAGATCCAGGGTCGCGATCGCCCCAGCATTTT. The chain joins TRBV4-2 to TRBJ1-5, with D possibly matching TRBD1 (5 bases). Germline CDR1 and CDR2: LGHNA and YNFKEQ. V lost 0 bases and J 9 bases, leaving 15 bases between the germline ends. The CDR3 extends over 15 amino acids.